This T cell receptor beta chain was sequenced for a study of T cell responses to AZD1222 COVID-19 vaccine. Study information: Second doses were pooled across both intervals (about 4 or about 12 weeks). Findings and caveats of the study: Reports indicate that nearly half of spike-specific TCRs are directed at unmutated variant regions. The study found Spike-specific TCR breadth and depth rose after two AZD1222 doses.

This table comes from immunoSEQ multiplex PCR, and its TCRdb copy is limited to in-frame clones, with some not included. The sample has about 170,000 clones, roughly 87% seen once. In the case of this clone: Its target is not known.

The sample here was peripheral blood, taken on day 0 of AZD1222 vaccination. The sequence was collected from an adult in good health.

The CDR3 bases are TGTGCCAGCAGCTTAGCGGCTAGCGGGGGCCAAGAGACCCAGTACTTC. It yields the protein CASSLAASGGQETQYF. The V call is TRBV7-2, the J call TRBJ2-5; 10 bases line up with TRBD2. Germline CDR1 SGHTA, CDR2 FQGNSA. V lost 0 bases to trimming and J lost 1 base; unmatched junction nucleotides: 2. The CDR3 totals 16 residues. The whole variable domain, remainder taken from reference TRBV7-2 and TRBJ2-5, is GAGVSQSPSNKVTEKGKDVELRCDPISGHTALYWYRQSLGQGLEFLIYFQGNSAPDKSGLPSDRFSAERTGGSVSTLTIQRTQQEDSAVYLCASSLAASGGQETQYFGPGTRLLVL.